The 16 T cell receptor beta chains given below trace back to one sample, sequenced in a study of blood T cell repertoires in COVID-19. Method: immunoSEQ multiplex PCR; TCRdb's copy keeps in-frame clones and lacks some. Here the sample spans 300,000 to 500,000 clones, 85% to 90% being singletons. Sequenced sample: PBMCs or T cells enriched from blood (not recorded which). The receptors derive from a young woman with acute COVID-19.

The V call is TRBV15, the J call TRBJ1-5; tentatively, D is TRBD1 (5 bases). V was cut by 7 bases and J by 5 bases, with 18 bases left in between. CDR3 size: 15 residues. CDR1 and CDR2 (germline): LNHNV, YYDKDF (reference sequence). CDR3 nucleotide sequence: TGTGCCACCACCAGCAATCCCCAGGGCTATCAGCCCCAGCATTTT. Translating it yields CATTSNPQGYQPQHF.

The chain joins TRBV7-3 to TRBJ2-2; 7 nucleotides match TRBD1. The V segment lost 5 bases and the J segment 2 bases; nucleotides outside the gene matches: 5. The CDR3 has 15 residues. Germline V lookup: CDR1 SGHTA, CDR2 FQGTGA. CDR3 nucleotides: TGTGCCAGCAGCAACCGGGACAGCAACACCGGGGAGCTGTTTTTT. It encodes CASSNRDSNTGELFF.

The chain couples TRBV12-2 to TRBJ1-6; the table's D call, TRBD1, has no DNA check behind it. TRBV12-2 is a recognized pseudogene. The CDR3 has 19 residues. The CDR3 spells CASRPCLLTGIGYNSPLHF. The DNA of the CDR3 is TGTGCAAGTCGCCCCTGCCTCCTGACAGGGATTGGCTATAATTCACCCCTCCACTTT.

The chain recombines TRBV5-5 with TRBJ2-7; possible D gene TRBD1, 7 bases. This CDR3 spans 14 amino acids. In germline, CDR1 is SGHKS, CDR2 YYEKEE (reference sequence). The V end lost 0 bases, the J end lost 8 bases, and 15 bases lay between the germline ends. The CDR3 nucleotides are TGTGCCAGCAGCTTGGAGCCAGGGGGGCACCAGCAGTACTTC. This gives the protein CASSLEPGGHQQYF.

This clone was found a few times. V gene TRBV4-3 combines with J gene TRBJ1-5, with a weak D call TRBD1 (6 bases). Trimming stripped 0 bases from V and 9 bases from J, with 15 bases between. The CDR3 has 15 residues. Per germline, CDR1 LGHNA and CDR2 YSLEER. The CDR3: CASSQERGGHRPQHF. The CDR3 nucleotides read TGCGCCAGCAGCCAAGAAAGGGGGGGCCATCGGCCCCAGCATTTT.

The chain combines TRBV3-1 (or the pseudogene TRBV3-2) with TRBJ2-2, with 8 bases identical to TRBD1. This CDR3 is 15 amino acids long. Germline CDR1 and CDR2: LGHDT and YNNKEL (reference sequence). With V trimmed by 1 base and J by 4 bases, 2 bases remained unmatched. The CDR3 DNA reads as TGTGCCAGCAGCCAAGGACAGGGGCCCACCGGGGAGCTGTTTTTT. It yields the protein CASSQGQGPTGELFF.

The chain employs TRBV19 and TRBJ1-2; D remains unclear. The V gene's germline CDR1 is LNHDA and CDR2 SQIVND (reference sequence). V was cut by 7 bases and J by 1 base, with 13 bases left in between. This CDR3 region has 14 residues. The CDR3 DNA sequence: TGTGCCAGTACCCCCCGCGGGAATAACTATGGCTACACCTTC. Encoded protein: CASTPRGNNYGYTF.

J is TRBJ1-5 and V is TRBV4-1, with 7 bases that match TRBD1. Germline CDR1 and CDR2: MGHRA and YSYEKL. Trimming removed 0 bases from V and 1 base from J; junction bases left unmatched: 6. This CDR3 has 17 residues. The CDR3 loop reads CASSQEKTGVSNQPQHF. The CDR3 DNA is TGCGCCAGCAGCCAAGAAAAAACAGGGGTGAGCAATCAGCCCCAGCATTTT.

The chain is built from TRBV2 and TRBJ2-1; 11 nucleotides line up with TRBD2. J gave up 2 bases and V 9 bases, and 0 bases lay outside the gene matches. The CDR3 consists of 13 residues. Per germline, CDR1 SNHLY and CDR2 FYNNEI. The CDR3 nucleotides read TGTGCCAGTAGCGGGGGGGCCTACAATGAGCAGTTCTTC. Protein product: CASSGGAYNEQFF.

The chain uses TRBV2 and TRBJ1-2; no definite D call. The ends were cut back, 6 bases at V and 4 bases at J, with 18 bases in the middle. CDR3 size: 15 residues. Germline CDR1 SNHLY, CDR2 FYNNEI. CDR3 DNA: TGTGCCAGCAGCTCTCCTTCTACAGCGGTCTATGGCTACACCTTC. This encodes CASSSPSTAVYGYTF.

The chain couples TRBV19 to TRBJ2-5; 10 bases agree with TRBD1. Trimming at V came to 5 bases and at J to 7 bases, leaving 4 bases not matched to a gene. The CDR3 consists of 13 residues. Germline values: CDR1 LNHDA, CDR2 SQIVND (reference sequence). The CDR3 sequence is CASSQRTGGTQYF. For the CDR3, the DNA is TGTGCCAGTAGTCAACGGACAGGGGGGACCCAGTACTTC.

This clone appeared a single time. This CDR3 is CSVPSHTNYGYTF. CDR3 coding DNA: TGCAGCGTCCCATCACACACTAACTATGGCTACACCTTC. The chain couples TRBV29-1 to TRBJ1-2; no firm D call. The CDR3 has 13 residues. Germline-derived CDR1 and CDR2 are SQVTM and ANQGSEA. Trimming removed 6 bases at V and 0 bases at J, with 11 bases between.

The CDR3 DNA is TGCAGCGTTGGGCGTAACAGGGGGCCCAGGGAGCAGTACTTC. Amino acid sequence: CSVGRNRGPREQYF. The chain recombines TRBV29-1 with TRBJ2-7; TRBD1 aligns across 9 bases. The CDR3 totals 14 residues. From germline, CDR1 is SQVTM and CDR2 ANQGSEA. The J segment lost 7 bases and the V segment lost 4 bases, leaving 11 bases of the junction unmatched.

The V gene is TRBV19, the J gene TRBJ1-4, with TRBD1 matching over 7 bases. CDR1 and CDR2 (germline): LNHDA, SQIVND (reference sequence). The V gene end was trimmed by 3 bases and the J gene end by 7 bases; junction bases not matched to a gene: 8. This CDR3 contains 15 residues. DNA for the CDR3: TGTGCCAGTAGTATGGCGGGGACAGCGGGTGAAAAACTGTTTTTT. Amino acids: CASSMAGTAGEKLFF.

V is TRBV19 and J is TRBJ1-2; 7 bases match TRBD1. The CDR3 runs to 14 residues. The germline V gene has CDR1 LNHDA and CDR2 SQIVND (reference sequence). The trim removed 4 bases at V and 2 bases at J, leaving 4 bases unmatched. The CDR3 bases are TGTGCCAGTAGTAGGGACAGTAAAAACTATGGCTACACCTTC. As protein: CASSRDSKNYGYTF.

V gene TRBV12-3 or TRBV12-4 combines with J gene TRBJ1-5, with TRBD1 matching over 8 bases. After removal of 10 bases from V and 1 base from J, the junction contained 3 bases not matched to a gene. There are 13 residues in the CDR3. CDR3 in DNA: TGTGCCACGGGACAGGCGAGCAATCAGCCCCAGCATTTT. This encodes CATGQASNQPQHF.